One T cell receptor beta chain is described in this entry. TCRdb's copy holds only in-frame clones and misses some; the assay was immunoSEQ multiplex PCR. Counted here are approximately 100,000 clones, over 90% occurring once; the ten biggest clones make up approximately 0.2%. The record originates from a study of technical replicates of blood from a few donors. Germline trimming cut 4 bases from V and 4 bases from J; bases unmatched to any gene: 13. Germline CDR1 and CDR2: SEHNR and FQNEAQ (reference sequence). There are 18 residues in the CDR3. The rearrangement uses TRBV7-9 and TRBJ2-3; 11 bases fit TRBD2. The sequence was collected from a human donor in good health. The sample was T cells isolated from PBMCs. CDR3 sequence (DNA): TGTGCCAGCAGCTCGGGCCCAACTAGCGGGAGCAGCTCAGATACGCAGTATTTT. Its protein product is CASSSGPTSGSSSDTQYF.